The 18 T cell receptor beta chains below come from one sample, sequenced in a study of shared clonotypes between healthy human individuals. The repertoire was sequenced with immunoSEQ multiplex PCR; TCRdb's copy has only in-frame clones and lacks some. The sample carries 2 million to 2.5 million clones, approximately 95% recorded once. Input material: naive CD4+ T cells from PBMCs. Described subset: CD45RA+ positively selected. These receptors were collected from a man between 18 and 35 years old in good health. Some clones in this sample may be carry-over from other donors' samples.

J is TRBJ1-5 and V is TRBV2, with TRBD1 matching 8 bases. From germline, CDR1 is SNHLY and CDR2 FYNNEI. V lost 6 bases, J lost 7 bases, and 11 bases stayed unmatched. There are 15 residues in the CDR3. CDR3 loop: CASSDRGVVGQPQHF. The CDR3 DNA reads TGTGCCAGCAGCGACAGGGGCGTCGTGGGGCAGCCCCAGCATTTT. Variable domain in full (rest from reference TRBV2 and TRBJ1-5): EPEVTQTPSHQVTQMGQEVILRCVPISNHLYFYWYRQILGQKVEFLVSFYNNEISEKSEIFDDQFSVERPDGSNFTLKIRSTKLEDSAMYFCASSDRGVVGQPQHFGDGTRLSIL.

The chain combines TRBV10-3 with TRBJ1-2; 11 nucleotides line up with TRBD1. This CDR3 is built from 15 residues. V was clipped by 8 bases and J by 5 bases; unmatched bases: 10. Germline CDR1 ENHRY, CDR2 SYGVKD. CDR3 sequence (DNA): TGTGCCATCCGAAGCCAGGACAGGGGGCCTTATGGCTACACCTTC. Protein: CAIRSQDRGPYGYTF.

A note on this clone: This sample also contains other DNA sequences that code for the same CDR3. The V call is TRBV5-1, the J call TRBJ2-5; possible D gene TRBD2, 7 bases. The CDR3 consists of 14 residues. Germline assignment: CDR1 SGHRS and CDR2 YFSETQ. With 0 bases removed from V and 4 bases from J, the gap between germline ends came to 10 bases. The CDR3 sequence: CASSLEGGGETQYF. The CDR3 DNA reads TGCGCCAGCAGCTTGGAAGGGGGGGGAGAGACCCAGTACTTC.

This clone appeared a single time. This chain uses TRBV28 with TRBJ2-2; D possibly corresponds to TRBD2 (9 bases). Between the trimmed V and J ends, which lost 6 bases and 2 bases, there was a span of 16 bases. The CDR3 has 16 amino acids. Germline-derived CDR1 and CDR2 are MDHEN and SYDVKM. The CDR3 reads CASRPSGTGNTGELFF. DNA of the CDR3: TGTGCCAGCAGGCCTAGCGGGACAGGCAACACCGGGGAGCTGTTTTTT.

On this clone: Other nucleotide sequences from this sample produce the same CDR3. The chain is built from TRBV6-6 and TRBJ2-5; TRBD1 is a possible D gene (6 bases). CDR3 length: 14 amino acids. Germline V gene data show CDR1 as MNHNY and CDR2 as SVGAGI (reference sequence). V lost 0 bases to trimming and J lost 5 bases, with 10 bases between them. DNA for the CDR3: TGTGCCAGCAGTTACTCGCGCCAGGGGGAGACCCAGTACTTC. This gives the protein CASSYSRQGETQYF.

This chain joins TRBV9 and TRBJ2-2; 7 bases match TRBD1. The V gene end was trimmed by 2 bases and the J gene end by 0 bases; junction bases not matched to a gene: 4. The length of the CDR3 is 16 residues. Germline loops: CDR1 SGDLS, CDR2 YYNGEE. The CDR3 loop reads CASSVRQGANTGELFF. CDR3 in DNA: TGTGCCAGCAGCGTGCGGCAGGGGGCGAACACCGGGGAGCTGTTTTTT.

The rearrangement links TRBV4-3 to TRBJ2-5; a weak D match, TRBD2 (5 bases). The CDR3 is 15 residues long. Per germline, CDR1 LGHNA and CDR2 YSLEER. V was cut by 4 bases and J by 0 bases, with 12 bases left in between. The CDR3 loop is CASSPDWRYQETQYF. CDR3 DNA: TGCGCCAGCAGCCCCGATTGGAGGTACCAAGAGACCCAGTACTTC.

This chain connects TRBV27 to TRBJ2-7; D gene unclear. Germline lookup yields CDR1 MNHEY and CDR2 SMNVEV (reference sequence). The ends were cut back, 1 base at V and 5 bases at J, with 12 bases in the middle. This CDR3 has 14 residues. CDR3 residues: CASSLLRAGDEQYF. The CDR3, as DNA: TGTGCCAGCAGTTTATTAAGGGCTGGGGACGAGCAGTACTTC.

The rearrangement joins TRBV6-7 to TRBJ2-7; no clear D. TRBV6-7 is an ORF for which the function is uncertain. V shed 2 bases and J shed 1 base, with 9 bases lying between them. CDR3 length: 14 amino acids. CDR3 nucleotides: TGTGCCAGCAGTTACACGGACGGTTCCTACGAGCAGTACTTC. Its protein is CASSYTDGSYEQYF.

The chain carries TRBV9 and TRBJ2-1; 8 bases map to TRBD2. CDR1 is SGDLS and CDR2 is YYNGEE in the germline V gene. V dropped 4 bases and J dropped 4; count of bases not matched to a gene: 10. The CDR3 totals 16 residues. CDR3 amino acids: CASSHHKTSEYNEQFF. The DNA of the CDR3 is TGTGCCAGCAGCCATCATAAGACTAGCGAATACAATGAGCAGTTCTTC.

The rearrangement links TRBV6-5 to TRBJ1-1; TRBD1 is a possible D gene (6 bases). The CDR3 contains 13 residues. Germline lookup yields CDR1 MNHEY and CDR2 SVGAGI. Trimming removed 10 bases at V and 2 bases at J, with 14 bases between. The CDR3 nucleotides read TGTGCCACCCGAGGGGGGCCTAACACTGAAGCTTTCTTT. Its translation: CATRGGPNTEAFF.

As for this clone: Other nucleotide sequences from this sample produce the same CDR3. This chain joins TRBV11-2 and TRBJ2-3; D is undetermined. The CDR3 extends over 13 amino acids. The germline V and J ends were trimmed by 1 base and 1 base, with 3 bases remaining between them. From germline, CDR1 is SGHAT and CDR2 FQNNGV. CDR3 in amino acids: CASSLGGTDTQYF. CDR3 coding DNA: TGTGCCAGCAGCTTAGGTGGCACAGATACGCAGTATTTT. Combining the CDR3 with reference TRBV11-2 and TRBJ2-3 gives the whole variable domain EAGVAQSPRYKIIEKRQSVAFWCNPISGHATLYWYQQILGQGPKLLIQFQNNGVVDDSQLPKDRFSAERLKGVDSTLKIQPAKLEDSAVYLCASSLGGTDTQYFGPGTRLTVL.

As regards this clone: The same CDR3 also results from other DNA sequences found in this sample. The rearrangement links TRBV18 to TRBJ2-7; 11 nucleotides match TRBD1. CDR3 length: 15 residues. Germline V gives CDR1 KGHSH, CDR2 LQKENI. The V and J ends lost 3 bases and 4 bases, in that order; junction bases with no gene match: 5. CDR3 bases: TGTGCCAGCTCACCGGGACAGGGGGGGCCATACGAGCAGTACTTC. As protein: CASSPGQGGPYEQYF.

In this sample, this clone turned up once. The V and J genes are TRBV4-1 and TRBJ2-1; TRBD2 matches at 11 bases. Looked up from germline, CDR1 is MGHRA and CDR2 is YSYEKL. The CDR3 totals 16 residues. V dropped 3 bases and J dropped 10; count of bases not matched to a gene: 11. The CDR3 nucleotides are TGCGCCAGCAGCCACCCGGGACTAGCGGTACCCCAAGAGCAGTTCTTC. Protein product: CASSHPGLAVPQEQFF.

This chain uses TRBV5-1 with TRBJ2-5; D might be TRBD2 (6 bases). V dropped 2 bases and J dropped 0 bases, with 14 bases sitting between them. Germline CDR1 is SGHRS and CDR2 is YFSETQ. This CDR3 contains 16 residues. This chain's CDR3 is CASSFYTGENQETQYF. The CDR3 DNA is TGCGCCAGCAGCTTCTATACGGGAGAGAACCAAGAGACCCAGTACTTC.

The chain links TRBV10-3 to TRBJ2-3, with 8 bases lining up with TRBD2. In germline, CDR1 is ENHRY, CDR2 SYGVKD. The CDR3 is 15 amino acids. V trimming: 3 bases; J trimming: 4 bases; junction bases outside the gene matches: 6. CDR3 in amino acids: CAISDPAGVADTQYF. CDR3 DNA: TGTGCCATCAGTGACCCAGCGGGAGTGGCAGATACGCAGTATTTT.

V and J are TRBV19 and TRBJ1-4; TRBD1 might be the D (5 bases). The CDR3 is made up of 15 amino acids. The germline V and J ends were trimmed by 6 bases and 5 bases, with 16 bases remaining between them. Germline assignment: CDR1 LNHDA and CDR2 SQIVND (reference sequence). CDR3 sequence (DNA): TGTGCCAGTAGCCCCCCGGGACTTGGGAATGAAAAACTGTTTTTT. It encodes CASSPPGLGNEKLFF.

The chain combines TRBV5-4 with TRBJ2-3, with D possibly matching TRBD2 (6 bases). The V gene's germline CDR1 is SGHNT and CDR2 YYREEE (reference sequence). The CDR3 spans 18 residues. V was shortened by 6 bases and J by 0 bases, with 23 bases between the two germline ends. Here the CDR3 DNA reads TGTGCCAGCACCAAGCGGGTGCCGCGGGTCTCTAGCACAGATACGCAGTATTTT. Protein product: CASTKRVPRVSSTDTQYF.